This record concerns one T cell receptor beta chain sequence. The data were taken from a study of T cell responses to AZD1222 COVID-19 vaccine. Clones were sequenced by immunoSEQ multiplex PCR, and TCRdb holds only the in-frame ones, with some missing. Of about 130,000 clones listed, approximately 90% are singletons. In germline, CDR1 is LNHDA, CDR2 SQIVND (reference sequence). CDR3 length: 14 amino acids. V lost 6 bases and J 5 bases, leaving 11 bases between the germline ends. This receptor was taken from an adult who received the AZD1222 COVID-19 vaccine. The chain links TRBV19 to TRBJ1-6; D uncertain. The sequencing here drew on peripheral blood, taken 28 days after the second AZD1222 dose. The CDR3 loop is CASRPEQNNSPLHF. The CDR3 DNA reads TGTGCCAGTAGGCCGGAACAGAATAATTCACCCCTCCACTTT.